Shown below are 28 T cell receptor beta chains from a single sample sequenced in a study of blood T cells in healthy people across ages (dated by TCRdb to 2013 to 2016). Library generation was performed with 5' RACE. Sequencing was carried out with an Illumina HiSeq 2500. A second PCR of about 6 to 12 cycles was run with a J-beta primer mix and a sample-barcoded 5' primer. The raw public reads went through TCRdb reprocessing: fastp at Q25, MiXCR clone calling, in-frame beta chains kept. Rows with a matching CDR3 protein are joined into one entry that keeps the most common DNA and genes. The sample has about 810,000 distinct CDR3 sequences on record, about 37% of them singletons. The ten top clones hold about an eighth of the sample. Sequenced input: blood. These receptors came from a man between 18 and 29 years old in good health.

As concerns this clonotype: A single base separates this from a much larger clone, so it may be a read error. V is TRBV5-5 and J is TRBJ2-2; 8 nucleotides agree with TRBD1. Germline lookup yields CDR1 SGHKS and CDR2 YYEKEE (reference sequence). The CDR3 loop spans 15 amino acids. Here the CDR3 reads CASSDGQGGTRELFF. The CDR3, as DNA: TGTGCCAGCAGCGACGGACAGGGCGGCACCAGGGAGCTGTTTTTT.

This clonotype was seen a few times. V gene TRBV5-1 combines with J gene TRBJ1-2; D call uncertain. Germline CDR1 reads SGHRS; CDR2 reads YFSETQ. V was shortened by 0 bases and J by 4 bases, with 7 bases between the two germline ends. The CDR3 is 13 residues long. CDR3 residues: CASSLEAGYGYTF. CDR3 sequence (DNA): TGCGCCAGCAGCTTGGAGGCGGGCTATGGCTACACCTTC.

This sequence joins TRBV7-3 and TRBJ1-1; D gene unclear. The CDR3 is 18 residues long. Germline lookup yields CDR1 SGHTA and CDR2 FQGTGA. The V gene lost 5 bases and the J gene lost 2 bases, with 24 bases spanning the gap. The CDR3 DNA follows: TGTGCCAGCAGCGCCTACGGACGGGCCGGTCCGAGCAACACTGAAGCTTTCTTT. Residues: CASSAYGRAGPSNTEAFF.

The chain has TRBV5-6 and TRBJ1-1, with TRBD1 matching 9 bases. Germline V lookup: CDR1 SGHDT, CDR2 YYEEEE. The CDR3 extends over 15 amino acids. J lost 5 bases, V lost 4 bases, and 9 bases had no gene match. The CDR3 protein is CASSEGTGRMTEAFF. CDR3 nucleotides: TGTGCCAGCAGCGAAGGGACAGGGAGGATGACTGAAGCTTTCTTT.

This clonotype showed up just a few times. The chain carries TRBV28 and TRBJ2-1, with TRBD2 matching over 11 bases. This CDR3 region has 19 residues. The J segment lost 4 bases and the V segment lost 3 bases, leaving 14 bases of the junction unmatched. CDR1 is MDHEN and CDR2 is SYDVKM in the germline V gene. Here the CDR3 DNA reads TGTGCCAGCAGTTTGGAGCTAGCGGGGGGCCGAACCCAATACAATGAGCAGTTCTTC. Protein: CASSLELAGGRTQYNEQFF.

The CDR3 here is CASSLIGQGGDSPLHF. The CDR3 coding sequence is TGTGCCAGCAGCCTCATTGGACAGGGAGGTGATTCACCCCTCCACTTT. This rearrangement joins TRBV6-1 to TRBJ1-6, with TRBD1 matching over 8 bases. Trimming took 6 bases from V and 8 from J; bases not matched to a gene: 12. Germline V gene sequence: CDR1 MNHNS, CDR2 SASEGT. This CDR3 comprises 16 residues.

The chain joins TRBV7-2 to TRBJ1-1; the D gene is possibly TRBD1 (5 bases). This CDR3 has 15 amino acids. The germline V gene has CDR1 SGHTA and CDR2 FQGNSA. V lost 5 bases, J lost 8 bases, and 21 bases lay in between. DNA of the CDR3: TGTGCCAGCAGCCCCCGCAGGGAGCAGCGAAGGGAAGCTTTCTTT. This codes for CASSPRREQRREAFF.

This clonotype was seen a handful of times. This chain uses TRBV7-2 with TRBJ2-5, with 7 bases matching TRBD2. The V gene's germline CDR1 is SGHTA and CDR2 FQGNSA. After removal of 4 bases from V and 5 bases from J, the junction contained 16 bases not matched to a gene. This CDR3 has 17 amino acids. CDR3 DNA: TGTGCCAGCAGCTGGGAGGGGAGAAGGTCAATTCGGGAGACCCAGTACTTC. This encodes CASSWEGRRSIRETQYF.

The chain links TRBV12-3 or TRBV12-4 to TRBJ2-7, with D possibly TRBD2 on 6 matching bases. V lost 3 bases and J 7 bases, leaving 19 bases between the germline ends. CDR3 length equals 15 residues. The CDR3 sequence: CASSFTTGVIREQYF. In nucleotides, the CDR3 is TGTGCCAGCAGTTTCACGACGGGAGTTATTCGTGAGCAGTACTTC.

The gene calls are TRBV20-1 and TRBJ1-4; 11 bases line up with TRBD1. After removal of 4 bases from V and 6 bases from J, the junction contained 1 base not matched to a gene. Germline V CDR1 and CDR2: DFQATT, SNEGSKA (reference sequence). This CDR3 has 13 residues. Written as DNA, the CDR3 is TGCAGTGCTACGGGACAGGGGGATGAAAAACTGTTTTTT. Encoded protein: CSATGQGDEKLFF.

The genes are TRBV19 and TRBJ2-1, with 8 bases fitting TRBD1. V gave up 6 bases and J gave up 8 bases; unmatched junction bases: 3. CDR1 is LNHDA and CDR2 is SQIVND in the germline V gene (reference sequence). CDR3 length equals 12 residues. The CDR3 loop is CASRGQGYEQFF. CDR3 sequence (DNA): TGTGCCAGTAGAGGACAGGGCTATGAGCAGTTCTTC. Full variable domain (remainder filled in from reference TRBV19 and TRBJ2-1): DGGITQSPKYLFRKEGQNVTLSCEQNLNHDAMYWYRQDPGQGLRLIYYSQIVNDFQKGDIAEGYSVSREKKESFPLTVTSAQKNPTAFYLCASRGQGYEQFFGPGTRLTVL.

The table lists this clonotype with a count of one. This rearrangement joins TRBV29-1 to TRBJ2-7; D gene unclear. Germline-derived CDR1 and CDR2 are SQVTM and ANQGSEA. This CDR3 contains 11 residues. V gave up 7 bases and J gave up 6 bases, with 13 bases separating them. CDR3 loop: CSGGSPSEQYF. For the CDR3, the DNA is TGCAGCGGAGGTAGCCCTAGCGAGCAGTACTTC.

The chain recombines TRBV13 with TRBJ2-5, with D uncertain. Judging by the DNA end, TRBJ2-7 fits better; the J call may be wrong. The CDR3 is made up of 11 amino acids. Germline V lookup: CDR1 PRHDT, CDR2 FYEKMQ (reference sequence). The CDR3 region has the DNA TGTGCCAGCAGCTCGGACGGCGAGCAGTACTTC. Amino acid sequence: CASSSDGEQYF.

The chain links TRBV5-6 to TRBJ2-5, with TRBD1 as a possible D gene (5 bases). The DNA matches TRBJ2-7 better at its end, which makes the J call doubtful. Germline CDR1 reads SGHDT; CDR2 reads YYEEEE. The CDR3 is 13 amino acids. The CDR3, as DNA: TGTGCCAGCAGCTTGGAGGGGATGTACGAGCAGTACTTC. This sequence encodes CASSLEGMYEQYF.

The V gene is TRBV7-2, the J gene TRBJ1-1; perhaps TRBD1 as D (5 bases). The CDR3 sequence is 12 residues long. V was clipped by 4 bases and J by 13 bases, with 16 bases between them. Germline V CDR1 and CDR2: SGHTA, FQGNSA. The CDR3 sequence: CASSSTTTGFFF. Here the CDR3 DNA reads TGTGCCAGCAGCTCGACAACCACAGGCTTTTTCTTT.

This clonotype showed up many times. The chain joins TRBV10-3 to TRBJ2-1, with 7 bases aligning to TRBD2. This CDR3 contains 12 residues. With V trimmed by 11 bases and J by 5 bases, 6 bases remained unmatched. Germline values: CDR1 ENHRY, CDR2 SYGVKD. The CDR3 is CAGAGTNNEQFF. In nucleotides, the CDR3 is TGTGCCGGAGCGGGGACCAACAATGAGCAGTTCTTC.

This clonotype was detected ten times or more. V and J are TRBV5-1 and TRBJ2-5; D not certain. V lost 4 bases and J 3 bases, leaving 10 bases between the germline ends. The CDR3 is 13 residues long. CDR1 and CDR2 from the germline V gene are SGHRS and YFSETQ. This CDR3 is CASSPRTEETQYF. In DNA form, the CDR3 reads TGCGCCAGCAGCCCGAGGACGGAAGAGACCCAGTACTTC.

This clonotype has a count of ten or more. The chain has TRBV20-1 and TRBJ2-6; D perhaps matches TRBD1 (6 bases). The V end was cut by 6 bases, the J end by 1 base, with 10 bases between. This CDR3 region has 14 residues. Per the germline V gene, CDR1 is DFQATT and CDR2 is SNEGSKA (reference sequence). The CDR3 is CSAETGSGANVLTF. DNA for the CDR3: TGCAGTGCAGAAACAGGGTCTGGGGCCAACGTCCTGACTTTC.

This clonotype appeared many times. The rearrangement links TRBV4-1 to TRBJ2-1; D is possibly TRBD1 (5 bases). This CDR3 contains 15 residues. The germline V gene has CDR1 MGHRA and CDR2 YSYEKL. V shed 4 bases and J shed 2 bases, with 12 bases lying between them. CDR3 region: CASSLGRTTYNEQFF. CDR3 bases: TGCGCCAGCAGCCTCGGTCGGACAACCTACAATGAGCAGTTCTTC.

The chain is built from TRBV3-1 and TRBJ2-2; possibly TRBD1 for D (5 bases). This CDR3 has 13 residues. Per germline, CDR1 LGHDT and CDR2 YNNKEL (reference sequence). Trimming took off 6 bases at V and 6 bases at J, with 11 bases between the two ends. CDR3 loop: CASSPQGPGELFF. The DNA of the CDR3 is TGTGCCAGCAGTCCTCAGGGTCCCGGGGAGCTGTTTTTT.

This clonotype occurred many times. The genes are TRBV29-1 and TRBJ1-2, with D possibly matching TRBD1 (5 bases). This CDR3 comprises 11 residues. CDR1 is SQVTM, CDR2 ANQGSEA, per germline. Trimming cost V 7 bases and J 8 bases, with 14 bases left between them. CDR3 sequence: CSARQSNGYTF. For the CDR3, the DNA is TGCAGCGCGCGACAGTCGAACGGCTACACCTTC.

The chain employs TRBV6-6 and TRBJ2-6, with D uncertain. Trimming left V 7 bases short and J 0 bases short, with 4 bases between. Germline CDR1 MNHNY, CDR2 SVGAGI (reference sequence). The CDR3 sequence is 13 residues long. The CDR3 is CASITSGANVLTF. DNA of the CDR3: TGTGCCAGCATAACCTCTGGGGCCAACGTCCTGACTTTC.

Only one count was recorded for this clonotype. The rearrangement links TRBV9 to TRBJ1-3, with D perhaps matching TRBD1 (6 bases). CDR1 SGDLS and CDR2 YYNGEE come from the germline V gene. Trimming removed 3 bases at V and 2 bases at J, with 12 bases between. The CDR3 consists of 15 residues. CDR3 nucleotide sequence: TGTGCCAGCAGCGACAGGGTTGGTGCTGGAAACACCATATATTTT. Its translation: CASSDRVGAGNTIYF.

On this clonotype: One base away lies a much larger clone, so this may be a sequencing read error. The CDR3 DNA reads TGTGCCAGCAGTTTCCCCGGGGGAGGCGACTATGGCTACACCTTC. Protein: CASSFPGGGDYGYTF. The rearrangement links TRBV12-3 or TRBV12-4 to TRBJ1-2, with D perhaps TRBD1 (5 bases). Trimming left V 3 bases short and J 3 bases short, with 14 bases between. The CDR3 has 15 amino acids.

This clonotype was seen a few times. The chain has TRBV7-2 and TRBJ2-3; D unresolved. Germline V gene sequence: CDR1 SGHTA, CDR2 FQGNSA. The CDR3 consists of 13 residues. The V end was cut by 6 bases, the J end by 1 base, with 8 bases between. The chain's CDR3 is CASRTAGTDTQYF. The DNA of the CDR3 is TGTGCCAGCAGGACGGCGGGCACAGATACGCAGTATTTT. Using reference TRBV7-2 and TRBJ2-3 for the parts outside the CDR3, the full variable domain is GAGVSQSPSNKVTEKGKDVELRCDPISGHTALYWYRQSLGQGLEFLIYFQGNSAPDKSGLPSDRFSAERTGGSVSTLTIQRTQQEDSAVYLCASRTAGTDTQYFGPGTRLTVL.

The chain joins TRBV7-2 to TRBJ2-5; TRBD2 matches at 11 bases. V lost 3 bases to trimming and J lost 11 bases; unmatched junction nucleotides: 11. Germline assignment: CDR1 SGHTA and CDR2 FQGNSA. The CDR3 loop spans 15 amino acids. The CDR3 coding sequence is TGTGCCAGCAGCTTTATTGGACTAGCGGGCAATGAGCAGTACTTC. It codes for CASSFIGLAGNEQYF.

At least ten counts were recorded for this clonotype. The chain couples TRBV14 to TRBJ2-1; 9 nucleotides agree with TRBD1. The CDR3 consists of 17 residues. Germline CDR1 is SGHDN and CDR2 is FVKESK. J was trimmed by 4 bases and V by 3 bases; bases with no gene match: 10. In DNA, the CDR3 is TGTGCCAGCAGCCATCCGCCCGGGACAGGGTCGTACAATGAGCAGTTCTTC. It is translated as CASSHPPGTGSYNEQFF.

This clonotype was recorded a few times. The V and J genes are TRBV7-3 and TRBJ2-1; D may correspond to TRBD1 or TRBD2 (6 bases each). Trimming removed 5 bases at V and 7 bases at J, with 21 bases between. The CDR3 spans 16 residues. CDR1 is SGHTA and CDR2 is FQGTGA in the germline V gene. The CDR3 sequence is CASSPRDGGQKNEQFF. In DNA form, the CDR3 reads TGTGCCAGCAGCCCCCGGGATGGGGGGCAGAAAAATGAGCAGTTCTTC.